The 19 T cell receptor beta chains reported below all come from one sample, sequenced in a study of blood T cell repertoires in COVID-19. Clones were read by immunoSEQ multiplex PCR, and TCRdb kept only the in-frame ones, dropping some. The repertoire holds 450,000 or so clones, with roughly 88% as singletons. The sample taken for sequencing was PBMCs or T cells enriched from blood (not recorded which). The receptors stem from a man aged 18 to 30 who had recovered from COVID-19.

The CDR3 region is CASRPGGGANEQFF. DNA of the CDR3: TGTGCCAGCCGACCGGGCGGGGGGGCGAATGAGCAGTTCTTC. This chain joins TRBV6-6 and TRBJ2-1, with 9 positions matching TRBD2. Germline CDR1 is MNHNY and CDR2 is SVGAGI (reference sequence). The ends lost 8 bases at V and 7 bases at J; junction bases unmatched: 9. The CDR3 is 14 amino acids.

This chain connects TRBV3-1 (or the pseudogene TRBV3-2) to TRBJ1-1, with D uncertain. This CDR3 is 16 amino acids long. V lost 0 bases and J 0 bases, leaving 11 bases between the germline ends. Germline values: CDR1 LGHDT, CDR2 YNNKEL (reference sequence). The CDR3 region is CASSQDSGLMNTEAFF. The CDR3 DNA reads as TGTGCCAGCAGCCAAGACTCAGGACTCATGAACACTGAAGCTTTCTTT.

The V call is TRBV19, the J call TRBJ2-6; D call uncertain. CDR1 is LNHDA, CDR2 SQIVND, per germline (reference sequence). This CDR3 has 14 amino acids. Trimming stripped 6 bases from V and 0 bases from J, with 6 bases between. CDR3 nucleotides: TGTGCCAGTAGGGAGAGCTCTGGGGCCAACGTCCTGACTTTC. Encoded protein: CASRESSGANVLTF.

The chain recombines TRBV7-2 with TRBJ2-7; no definite D call. The length of the CDR3 is 14 residues. V was shortened by 1 base and J by 2 bases, with 9 bases between the two germline ends. Germline CDR1 reads SGHTA; CDR2 reads FQGNSA. CDR3 loop: CASSLEHYTYEQYF. In DNA form, the CDR3 reads TGTGCCAGCAGCTTAGAACACTATACCTACGAGCAGTACTTC.

The chain uses TRBV3-1 (or the pseudogene TRBV3-2) and TRBJ2-5, with a possible D match to TRBD2 (6 bases). This CDR3 is built from 15 residues. Germline V gives CDR1 LGHDT, CDR2 YNNKEL (reference sequence). V was clipped by 1 base and J by 5 bases, with 14 bases between them. CDR3 amino acids: CASSQGAGTAETQYF. CDR3 nucleotide sequence: TGTGCCAGCAGCCAAGGAGCGGGTACGGCGGAGACCCAGTACTTC.

This chain joins TRBV19 and TRBJ2-1, with TRBD1 as a possible D gene (5 bases). Trimming left V 2 bases short and J 8 bases short, with 16 bases between. Germline V gene lookup returns CDR1 LNHDA and CDR2 SQIVND (reference sequence). This CDR3 region has 15 residues. The CDR3 sequence is CASSIYGRVSDEQFF. CDR3 DNA: TGTGCCAGTAGTATATATGGCAGGGTTTCCGATGAGCAGTTCTTC.

The CDR3 reads CASGGAYSNQPQHF. CDR3 DNA sequence: TGTGCCAGCGGTGGAGCATATAGCAATCAGCCCCAGCATTTT. The chain carries TRBV7-2 and TRBJ1-5; D is unclear. This CDR3 has 14 residues. CDR1 is SGHTA, CDR2 FQGNSA, per germline. V was pared by 8 bases and J by 0 bases, with 11 bases between.

The chain links TRBV19 to TRBJ1-2, with D possibly being TRBD1 (6 bases). Germline V gene lookup returns CDR1 LNHDA and CDR2 SQIVND (reference sequence). CDR3 length: 14 residues. V gave up 10 bases and J gave up 0 bases, with 15 bases separating them. CDR3 DNA: TGTGCCAATAGGGGGGCGGCCACTAACTATGGCTACACCTTC. Protein sequence: CANRGAATNYGYTF.

The V gene is TRBV4-1, the J gene TRBJ1-4; TRBD1 might be the D (6 bases). This CDR3 has 14 amino acids. CDR1 MGHRA and CDR2 YSYEKL come from the germline V gene. Trimming removed 6 bases from V and 2 bases from J, with 10 bases in between. The CDR3 DNA reads as TGCGCCAGCAGATCAGGGGCGACTAATGAAAAACTGTTTTTT. It yields the protein CASRSGATNEKLFF.

V usage is TRBV28 and J usage is TRBJ1-5; perhaps TRBD1 as D (6 bases). The CDR3 extends over 16 amino acids. The ends were cut back, 7 bases at V and 1 base at J, with 17 bases in the middle. Per germline, CDR1 MDHEN and CDR2 SYDVKM. Here the CDR3 reads CASIGGGTLSNQPQHF. The CDR3 DNA reads as TGTGCCAGCATAGGGGGGGGTACCCTAAGCAATCAGCCCCAGCATTTT.

The V call is TRBV29-1, the J call TRBJ1-4; the match to TRBD1 covers 9 bases. The germline CDR1 and CDR2 sequences are SQVTM and ANQGSEA. The CDR3 is made up of 12 amino acids. V trimming: 7 bases; J trimming: 8 bases; junction bases outside the gene matches: 5. The CDR3 bases are TGCAGCGGGGGGACAGGGCGCGAAAAACTGTTTTTT. It is translated as CSGGTGREKLFF.

This chain connects TRBV2 to TRBJ1-2, with TRBD1 as a possible D gene (5 bases). Germline assignment: CDR1 SNHLY and CDR2 FYNNEI. CDR3 length: 14 residues. The V and J ends lost 3 bases and 6 bases respectively, with 14 bases between them. The CDR3 DNA sequence: TGTGCCAGCAGTGATGGTCCGGGGGTGAATGGCTACACCTTC. Protein product: CASSDGPGVNGYTF.

This chain connects TRBV7-6 to TRBJ1-3; 8 bases align to TRBD1. The CDR3 totals 17 residues. Per germline, CDR1 SGHVS and CDR2 FNYEAQ. Trimming took 5 bases from V and 0 from J; bases not matched to a gene: 9. The DNA for the CDR3 is TGTGCCAGCAGCCAATGGACAGGGCAAATCTCTGGAAACACCATATATTTT. The encoded protein is CASSQWTGQISGNTIYF.

The chain combines TRBV7-9 with TRBJ2-5; TRBD2 agrees at 9 bases. The V gene's germline CDR1 is SEHNR and CDR2 FQNEAQ (reference sequence). Trimming removed 5 bases from V and 1 base from J; junction bases left unmatched: 11. This CDR3 has 17 amino acids. Here the CDR3 reads CASSQIGLAGPQETQYF. In DNA, the CDR3 is TGTGCCAGCAGCCAAATCGGGCTAGCGGGACCCCAAGAGACCCAGTACTTC. The variable domain in full, completed from reference TRBV7-9 and TRBJ2-5, reads DTGVSQNPRHKITKRGQNVTFRCDPISEHNRLYWYRQTLGQGPEFLTYFQNEAQLEKSRLLSDRFSAERPKGSFSTLEIQRTEQGDSAMYLCASSQIGLAGPQETQYFGPGTRLLVL.

The chain couples TRBV6-5 to TRBJ1-1; tentatively, D is TRBD1 (6 bases). Germline V gene sequence: CDR1 MNHEY, CDR2 SVGAGI. The CDR3 covers 15 residues. The V end lost 9 bases, the J end lost 0 bases, and 17 bases lay between the germline ends. Here the CDR3 DNA reads TGTGCCAGTAAGGGTGGGGGCCTCATGAACACTGAAGCTTTCTTT. Amino acid sequence: CASKGGGLMNTEAFF.

This clone appeared once. This chain joins TRBV4-2 and TRBJ1-4, with no clear D. The CDR3 sequence is 16 residues long. Looked up from germline, CDR1 is LGHNA and CDR2 is YNFKEQ. V shed 0 bases and J shed 0 bases, with 8 bases lying between them. The CDR3 here is CASSQDRTTTNEKLFF. In DNA, the CDR3 is TGTGCCAGCAGCCAAGATCGCACTACAACTAATGAAAAACTGTTTTTT.

There are a few counts of this clone. V gene TRBV7-9 combines with J gene TRBJ1-2; 8 nucleotides agree with TRBD1. V lost 3 bases, J lost 8 bases, and 8 bases stayed unmatched. The CDR3 contains 14 residues. CDR1 is SEHNR and CDR2 is FQNEAQ in the germline V gene (reference sequence). CDR3 coding DNA: TGTGCCAGCAGCTTCTCCGGGACAGGCACAGGCTACACCTTC. Its translation: CASSFSGTGTGYTF.

V usage is TRBV5-1 and J usage is TRBJ2-1; D might be TRBD1 (6 bases). CDR1 is SGHRS and CDR2 is YFSETQ in the germline V gene. This CDR3 is 15 amino acids long. Trimming left V 0 bases short and J 2 bases short, with 9 bases between. The CDR3 DNA reads as TGCGCCAGCAGCTTGGCAGGGGCCCCCTACAATGAGCAGTTCTTC. Protein: CASSLAGAPYNEQFF.

CDR3 residues: CASSQEFPGKAFF. Written as DNA, the CDR3 is TGCGCCAGCAGCCAAGAGTTCCCAGGGAAGGCTTTCTTT. This chain connects TRBV4-1 to TRBJ1-1; TRBD1 might be the D (5 bases). This CDR3 region has 13 residues. The germline V and J ends were trimmed by 0 bases and 11 bases, with 13 bases remaining between them. Per the germline V gene, CDR1 is MGHRA and CDR2 is YSYEKL.